This T cell receptor (beta chain) came from a study of monozygotic twins with inflammatory bowel disease. Whole-study findings and limits: With others, IBD patients shared fewer clonotypes than healthy twins did, especially with disease activity.

TCRdb re-called the 5' RACE reads; one entry per CDR3 protein, DNA not given. In total, the table holds approximately 400,000 distinct CDR3 sequences. CDR1 is SGDLS, CDR2 YYNGEE, per germline. CDR3 length: 12 amino acids. On this clonotype itself: Its target is not known.

This chain links TRBV9 with TRBJ2-1; TCRdb calls TRBD1, which cannot be checked without DNA. The sequence was collected from a human donor with ulcerative colitis or Crohn's disease, or a healthy co-twin of an affected twin (not recorded which). The sample consisted of blood. CDR3 amino acids: CASSVVRGGLFF.